The next 9 T cell receptor beta chains were all read from a single sample in a study of shared clonotypes between healthy human individuals. TCRdb's table, derived via immunoSEQ multiplex PCR, lists solely in-frame clones and lacks some. The sample consists of over a million clones, around 78% of them appearing once. Sequenced material: memory CD4+ T cells from PBMCs. As to subset: CD45RA-negative fraction. The receptor set was obtained from a man aged 18 to 29 in good health. Some clones in this sample may be carry-over from other donors' samples.

The chain has TRBV6-1 and TRBJ1-4; 7 nucleotides agree with TRBD1. J gave up 8 bases and V 6 bases, and 12 bases lay outside the gene matches. The CDR3 length is 15 residues. Per the germline V gene, CDR1 is MNHNS and CDR2 is SASEGT. For the CDR3, the DNA is TGTGCCAGCAGCCCCAGGGAGGGGGCTGGGGAAAAACTGTTTTTT. The encoded protein is CASSPREGAGEKLFF.

The chain joins TRBV27 to TRBJ1-1, with D possibly being TRBD1 (5 bases). Per the germline V gene, CDR1 is MNHEY and CDR2 is SMNVEV (reference sequence). Trimming stripped 4 bases from V and 0 bases from J, with 9 bases between. This CDR3 region has 14 residues. This chain's CDR3 is CASSSPGLNTEAFF. In nucleotides, the CDR3 is TGTGCCAGCAGTTCACCAGGGCTGAACACTGAAGCTTTCTTT.

The chain employs TRBV5-4 and TRBJ2-3; possibly TRBD2 for D (6 bases). Germline V gene data show CDR1 as SGHNT and CDR2 as YYREEE (reference sequence). The CDR3 runs 16 residues. V lost 3 bases and J 0 bases, leaving 14 bases between the germline ends. The CDR3 is CASSSGGVLSTDTQYF. In nucleotides, the CDR3 is TGTGCCAGCAGCTCGGGCGGGGTACTTAGCACAGATACGCAGTATTTT.

The chain couples TRBV5-1 to TRBJ2-1; D gene uncertain. This CDR3 contains 15 residues. CDR1 is SGHRS and CDR2 is YFSETQ in the germline V gene. Trimming left V 8 bases short and J 9 bases short, with 24 bases between. The CDR3 is CASSPVGTDSGEQFF. The CDR3 bases are TGCGCCAGTTCGCCGGTTGGCACCGATTCGGGTGAGCAGTTCTTC. The full variable domain, completed using reference TRBV5-1 and TRBJ2-1, is KAGVTQTPRYLIKTRGQQVTLSCSPISGHRSVSWYQQTPGQGLQFLFEYFSETQRNKGNFPGRFSGRQFSNSRSEMNVSTLELGDSALYLCASSPVGTDSGEQFFGPGTRLTVL.

The chain uses TRBV9 and TRBJ2-7; TRBD2 matches at 7 bases. The CDR3 is 14 residues long. The J segment lost 5 bases and the V segment lost 4 bases, leaving 9 bases of the junction unmatched. Per the germline V gene, CDR1 is SGDLS and CDR2 is YYNGEE. The CDR3 sequence is CASSSGVGGDEQYF. The CDR3 DNA is TGTGCCAGCAGCTCCGGGGTGGGAGGGGACGAGCAGTACTTC.

This clone was picked up many times. The rearrangement uses TRBV29-1 and TRBJ2-3; no firm D call. The CDR3 has 13 amino acids. V was clipped by 4 bases and J by 0 bases, with 8 bases between them. Germline assignment: CDR1 SQVTM and CDR2 ANQGSEA. CDR3 nucleotide sequence: TGCAGCGTTGGAGTAAGTAGCACAGATACGCAGTATTTT. Its protein product is CSVGVSSTDTQYF.

This rearrangement joins TRBV2 to TRBJ1-3; no reliable D call. The V end lost 4 bases, the J end lost 4 bases, and 11 bases lay between the germline ends. Germline CDR1 reads SNHLY; CDR2 reads FYNNEI. The CDR3 has 14 residues. The CDR3 region is CASSGFFVGNTIYF. The CDR3 DNA follows: TGTGCCAGCAGTGGTTTCTTTGTAGGAAACACCATATATTTT. Full variable domain (remainder filled in from reference TRBV2 and TRBJ1-3): EPEVTQTPSHQVTQMGQEVILRCVPISNHLYFYWYRQILGQKVEFLVSFYNNEISEKSEIFDDQFSVERPDGSNFTLKIRSTKLEDSAMYFCASSGFFVGNTIYFGEGSWLTVV.

The rearrangement links TRBV6-1 to TRBJ1-2; D uncertain. V was trimmed by 2 bases and J by 0 bases, leaving 7 bases between them. The V gene's germline CDR1 is MNHNS and CDR2 SASEGT. The CDR3 consists of 14 residues. CDR3 DNA sequence: TGTGCCAGCAGTGAAATGGGATCTAACTATGGCTACACCTTC. Translation gives CASSEMGSNYGYTF.

The chain carries TRBV28 and TRBJ2-1; perhaps TRBD2 as D (5 bases). Germline-derived CDR1 and CDR2 are MDHEN and SYDVKM. The CDR3 runs 14 residues. Trimming stripped 3 bases from V and 7 bases from J, with 13 bases between. Written as DNA, the CDR3 is TGTGCCAGCAGTTTCGGACTGCACCAAAATGAGCAGTTCTTC. Amino acid sequence: CASSFGLHQNEQFF.